One and the same sample provided the 18 T cell receptor beta chains below, sequenced in a study of Graves' ophthalmopathy and Graves' hyperthyroidism. CDR3 regions of TCR beta were amplified from RNA transcripts. First-round RT-PCR relied on HTBI primers, and a second-round multiplex PCR came next. TCRdb re-derived calls from the multiplex PCR reads in MiXCR, one entry per CDR3 protein. The sample contains some 390,000 distinct CDR3 sequences, about a sixth of which appear only once. Sequenced input: peripheral blood. The receptor set was obtained from a woman aged 18-35 years with Graves' ophthalmopathy.

This clonotype was seen many times. The rearrangement links TRBV12-3 or TRBV12-4 to TRBJ2-2; D is undetermined. V was trimmed by 6 bases and J by 3 bases, leaving 14 bases between them. The CDR3 contains 15 residues. Here the CDR3 reads CASSPRQADTGELFF. In nucleotides, the CDR3 is TGTGCCAGCAGCCCTAGGCAGGCCGACACCGGGGAGCTGTTTTTT.

The chain joins TRBV2 to TRBJ1-1; D remains unclear. V was pared by 5 bases and J by 4 bases, with 11 bases between. The CDR3 has 13 residues. Germline CDR1 and CDR2: SNHLY and FYNNEI. CDR3 residues: CASSPSLTTEAFF. The CDR3 region has the DNA TGTGCCAGCAGTCCCAGCCTTACCACTGAAGCTTTCTTT.

Ten or more counts support this clonotype. This chain links TRBV6-2 or TRBV6-3 with TRBJ2-2; 8 nucleotides line up with TRBD2. This CDR3 has 17 residues. J lost 7 bases, V lost 3 bases, and 13 bases had no gene match. Per the germline V gene, CDR1 is MNHEY and CDR2 is SVGEGT. In DNA form, the CDR3 reads TGTGCCAGCAGTTATGTCGTAGCGGGATTAAAAGGCGGGGAGCTGTTTTTT. It translates to CASSYVVAGLKGGELFF.

This clonotype was observed many times. This chain connects TRBV2 to TRBJ1-2; D is unresolved. The CDR3 length is 12 residues. V was shortened by 7 bases and J by 6 bases, with 12 bases between the two germline ends. Germline values: CDR1 SNHLY, CDR2 FYNNEI. The CDR3 is CASTKPSDGYTF. CDR3 sequence (DNA): TGTGCCAGCACAAAACCGTCCGATGGCTACACCTTC.

This clonotype appeared many times. One base away lies a much larger clone, so this may be a sequencing read error. The chain employs TRBV12-3 or TRBV12-4 and TRBJ1-1, with D perhaps TRBD1 (5 bases). V shed 2 bases and J shed 4 bases, with 8 bases lying between them. This CDR3 has 13 residues. The CDR3 is CASSLKGATEAFF. Written as DNA, the CDR3 is TGTGCCAGCAGTTTAAAAGGGGCCACTGAAGCTTTCTTT.

In its sample, this clonotype was seen many times. The V gene is TRBV6-1, the J gene TRBJ1-2; D gene unclear. The CDR3 runs to 15 residues. Trimming removed 2 bases at V and 4 bases at J, with 14 bases between. Germline loops: CDR1 MNHNS, CDR2 SASEGT. As DNA, the CDR3 is TGTGCCAGCAGTGAATTGAAGGCTTTAGGCTATGGCTACACCTTC. Translation gives CASSELKALGYGYTF.

There are many counts of this clonotype. The rearrangement uses TRBV6-1 and TRBJ1-6; TRBD1 matches at 10 bases. CDR1 MNHNS and CDR2 SASEGT come from the germline V gene. Trimming removed 7 bases from V and 9 bases from J; junction bases left unmatched: 6. The CDR3 spans 14 residues. The CDR3 coding sequence is TGTGCCAGCACCTGGGGACAGGGGATTTCACCCCTCCACTTT. It translates to CASTWGQGISPLHF.

The chain has TRBV20-1 and TRBJ2-7; the D is unclear. This CDR3 is built from 12 residues. Trimming shortened V by 4 bases and J by 3 bases, and 10 bases separated the two germline ends. The germline V gene encodes CDR1 DFQATT and CDR2 SNEGSKA (reference sequence). CDR3 region: CSANPLFYEQYF. In DNA form, the CDR3 reads TGCAGTGCTAATCCTCTATTCTACGAGCAGTACTTC.

This clonotype came up many times. The chain joins TRBV4-3 to TRBJ2-5, with D possibly being TRBD1 or TRBD2 (5 bases each). The germline V and J ends were trimmed by 0 bases and 5 bases, with 13 bases remaining between them. Germline CDR1 is LGHNA and CDR2 is YSLEER. The CDR3 consists of 15 residues. The CDR3 DNA sequence: TGCGCCAGCAGCCAAGATCTAGGTTGGGGGGAGACCCAGTACTTC. It translates to CASSQDLGWGETQYF.

This clonotype was observed at least ten times. The CDR3: CASSKTVLAKNIQYF. CDR3 DNA sequence: TGTGCCAGCTCCAAGACAGTTCTAGCCAAAAACATTCAGTACTTC. The chain carries TRBV6-1 and TRBJ2-4; D might be TRBD1 (5 bases). Deletions cut 8 bases from V and 0 bases from J, with 14 bases between. Germline V gene data show CDR1 as MNHNS and CDR2 as SASEGT. The CDR3 spans 15 residues.

This clonotype was seen only a few times. V gene TRBV6-2 or TRBV6-3 combines with J gene TRBJ2-7; possible D gene TRBD2, 5 bases. This CDR3 comprises 15 residues. V was pared by 1 base and J by 3 bases, with 13 bases between. Per germline, CDR1 MNHEY and CDR2 SVGEGT. In nucleotides, the CDR3 is TGTGCCAGCAGTTACTTCACGGGGTTGGGCTACGAGCAGTACTTC. It yields the protein CASSYFTGLGYEQYF.

This clonotype was seen ten or more times. The CDR3 region is CASTYAGTLRAYTF. Written as DNA, the CDR3 is TGTGCCAGCACATATGCCGGGACTTTACGGGCCTACACCTTC. This chain uses TRBV6-2 or TRBV6-3 with TRBJ1-2; tentative D call: TRBD1 (5 bases). The CDR3 contains 14 residues. The ends were cut back, 7 bases at V and 10 bases at J, with 22 bases in the middle. Germline-derived CDR1 and CDR2 are MNHEY and SVGEGT.

This clonotype occurred many times. This may be a read error, as it is one base from a much larger clone. The chain has TRBV6-4 and TRBJ2-2; 12 bases match TRBD2. This CDR3 comprises 15 residues. Trimming at V came to 3 bases and at J to 4 bases, leaving 0 bases not matched to a gene. The germline CDR1 and CDR2 sequences are MRHNA and SNTAGT. The CDR3 sequence is CASSETSGSTGELFF. The CDR3 coding sequence is TGTGCCAGCAGTGAGACTAGCGGGAGCACCGGGGAGCTGTTTTTT.

The chain has TRBV11-2 and TRBJ2-5; D possibly corresponds to TRBD2 (5 bases). This CDR3 is 12 amino acids long. V was trimmed by 7 bases and J by 7 bases, leaving 13 bases between them. Germline CDR1 reads SGHAT; CDR2 reads FQNNGV. The CDR3 is CASTPTEGTQYF. CDR3 bases: TGTGCCAGCACCCCCACCGAGGGGACCCAGTACTTC.

This clonotype was detected many times. This chain joins TRBV5-1 and TRBJ1-1; no clear D gene. Germline V gene data show CDR1 as SGHRS and CDR2 as YFSETQ. The CDR3 loop spans 14 amino acids. Trimming took 0 bases from V and 1 from J, leaving 7 bases between them. The CDR3 protein is CASSLEPENTEAFF. The CDR3, as DNA: TGCGCCAGCAGCTTGGAACCAGAGAACACTGAAGCTTTCTTT.

This clonotype was observed at least ten times. The chain employs TRBV4-3 and TRBJ2-7; maybe TRBD2 (6 bases). The V and J ends lost 1 base and 5 bases respectively, with 12 bases between them. The V gene's germline CDR1 is LGHNA and CDR2 YSLEER. The CDR3 spans 14 residues. The DNA for the CDR3 is TGCGCCAGCAGCCAAGGCTCTAGCGTCCACGAGCAGTACTTC. Residues: CASSQGSSVHEQYF.

This clonotype was recorded many times. CDR3 residues: CASSQDEAGETGELFF. The CDR3, as DNA: TGTGCCAGCAGCCAAGACGAAGCGGGTGAGACCGGGGAGCTGTTTTTT. The gene calls are TRBV4-2 and TRBJ2-2, with D possibly matching TRBD2 (6 bases). The CDR3 contains 16 residues. With 0 bases removed from V and 5 bases from J, the gap between germline ends came to 13 bases. Germline V gene lookup returns CDR1 LGHNA and CDR2 YNFKEQ.

This clonotype was detected ten times or more. This chain joins TRBV5-1 and TRBJ2-2; the D is unclear. Trimming shortened V by 7 bases and J by 1 base, and 5 bases separated the two germline ends. This CDR3 is 12 amino acids long. Germline values: CDR1 SGHRS, CDR2 YFSETQ. Here the CDR3 DNA reads TGCGCCAGCGATATGAACACCGGGGAGCTGTTTTTT. The encoded protein is CASDMNTGELFF.